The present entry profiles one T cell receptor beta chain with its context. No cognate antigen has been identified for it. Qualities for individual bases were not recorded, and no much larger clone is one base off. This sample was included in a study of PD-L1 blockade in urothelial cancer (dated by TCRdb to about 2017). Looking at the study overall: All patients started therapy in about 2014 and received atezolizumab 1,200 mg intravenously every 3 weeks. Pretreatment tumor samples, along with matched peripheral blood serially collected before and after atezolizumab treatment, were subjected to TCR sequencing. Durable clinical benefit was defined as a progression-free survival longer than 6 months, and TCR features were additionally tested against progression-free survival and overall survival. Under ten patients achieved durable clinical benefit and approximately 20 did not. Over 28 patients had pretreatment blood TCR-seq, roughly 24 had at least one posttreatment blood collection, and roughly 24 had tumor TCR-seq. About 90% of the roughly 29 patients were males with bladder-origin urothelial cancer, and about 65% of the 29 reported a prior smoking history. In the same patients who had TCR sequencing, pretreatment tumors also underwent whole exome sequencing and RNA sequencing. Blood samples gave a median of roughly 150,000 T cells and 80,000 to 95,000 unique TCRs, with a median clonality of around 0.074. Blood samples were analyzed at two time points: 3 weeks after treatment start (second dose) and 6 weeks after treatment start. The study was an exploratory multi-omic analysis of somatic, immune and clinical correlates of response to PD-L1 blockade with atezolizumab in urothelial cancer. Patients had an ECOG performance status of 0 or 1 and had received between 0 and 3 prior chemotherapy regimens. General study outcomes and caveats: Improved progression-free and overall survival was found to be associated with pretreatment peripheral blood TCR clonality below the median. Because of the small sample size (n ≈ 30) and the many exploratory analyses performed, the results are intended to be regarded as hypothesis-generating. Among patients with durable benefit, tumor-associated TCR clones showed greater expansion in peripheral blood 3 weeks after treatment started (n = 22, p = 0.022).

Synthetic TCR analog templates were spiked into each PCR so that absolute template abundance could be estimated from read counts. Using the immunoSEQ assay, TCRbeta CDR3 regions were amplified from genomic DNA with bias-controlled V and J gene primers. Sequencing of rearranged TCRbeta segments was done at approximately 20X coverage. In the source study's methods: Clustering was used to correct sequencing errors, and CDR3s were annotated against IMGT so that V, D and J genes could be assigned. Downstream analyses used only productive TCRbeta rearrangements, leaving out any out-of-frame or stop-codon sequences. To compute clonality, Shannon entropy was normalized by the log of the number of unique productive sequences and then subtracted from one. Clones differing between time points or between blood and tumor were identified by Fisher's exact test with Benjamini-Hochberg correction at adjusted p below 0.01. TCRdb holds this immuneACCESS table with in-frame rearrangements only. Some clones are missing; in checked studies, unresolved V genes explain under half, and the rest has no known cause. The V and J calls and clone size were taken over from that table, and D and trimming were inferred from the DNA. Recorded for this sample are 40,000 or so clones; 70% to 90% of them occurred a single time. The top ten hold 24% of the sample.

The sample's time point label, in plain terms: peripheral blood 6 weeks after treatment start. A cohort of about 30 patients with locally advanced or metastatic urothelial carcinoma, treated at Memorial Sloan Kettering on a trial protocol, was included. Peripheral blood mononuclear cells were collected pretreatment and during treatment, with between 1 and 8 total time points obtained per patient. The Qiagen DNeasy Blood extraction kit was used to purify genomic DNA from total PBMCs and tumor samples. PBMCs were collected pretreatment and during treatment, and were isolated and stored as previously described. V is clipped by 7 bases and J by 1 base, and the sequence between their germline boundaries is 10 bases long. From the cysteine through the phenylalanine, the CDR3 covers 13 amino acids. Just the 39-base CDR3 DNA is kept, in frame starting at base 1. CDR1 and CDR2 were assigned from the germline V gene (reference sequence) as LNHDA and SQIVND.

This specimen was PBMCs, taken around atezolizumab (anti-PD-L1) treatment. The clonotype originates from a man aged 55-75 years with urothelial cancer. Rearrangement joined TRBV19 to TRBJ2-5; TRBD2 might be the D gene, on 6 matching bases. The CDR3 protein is CASKERAQETQYF. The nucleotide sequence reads TGTGCCAGTAAGGAGCGGGCCCAAGAGACCCAGTACTTC.